These 17 T cell receptor beta chains were sequenced from one sample in a study of blood T cell repertoires in COVID-19. Generated by immunoSEQ multiplex PCR, the TCRdb table keeps only in-frame clones and is missing some. Of hundreds of thousands of clones listed, roughly 89% were seen once; the top ten hold over 6%. Material: PBMCs or T cells enriched from blood (not recorded which). The receptor set was obtained from a woman in her 40s who had recovered from COVID-19.

The genes are TRBV6-5 and TRBJ1-5; D uncertain. This CDR3 has 15 residues. Germline assignment: CDR1 MNHEY and CDR2 SVGAGI. Trimming cost V 6 bases and J 5 bases, with 17 bases left between them. CDR3 bases: TGTGCCAGCAGACCCCGACCCGGGAGGGATCAGCCCCAGCATTTT. Translation: CASRPRPGRDQPQHF.

The rearrangement links TRBV10-1 to TRBJ2-1; 9 positions match TRBD2. V was clipped by 10 bases and J by 6 bases; unmatched bases: 10. This CDR3 is 14 amino acids long. The germline gives CDR1 WNHNN, CDR2 SYGVQD (reference sequence). CDR3 bases: TGCGCCACCTTAGACGGCGGGAGGGCCAATGAGCAGTTCTTC. This encodes CATLDGGRANEQFF.

V and J are TRBV7-9 and TRBJ2-7; 9 nucleotides line up with TRBD1. V shed 4 bases, J shed 5 bases, and the junction held 9 bases outside the gene matches. The CDR3 covers 15 residues. Germline CDR1 SEHNR, CDR2 FQNEAQ (reference sequence). This chain's CDR3 is CASSSRQGVGNEQYF. Written as DNA, the CDR3 is TGTGCCAGCAGCTCGAGACAGGGGGTTGGGAACGAGCAGTACTTC.

The gene calls are TRBV6-5 and TRBJ1-1; 9 bases fit TRBD1. Per germline, CDR1 MNHEY and CDR2 SVGAGI. CDR3 length: 14 residues. Losses at the gene ends were 5 bases for V and 5 bases for J; bases not matched to a gene: 6. The CDR3 DNA is TGTGCCAGCAGTCCCGGGACAGGGTATACTGAAGCTTTCTTT. Translating it yields CASSPGTGYTEAFF.

This sequence joins TRBV24-1 and TRBJ2-1; 7 nucleotides align to TRBD2. Germline loops: CDR1 KGHDR, CDR2 SFDVKD. V trimming: 3 bases; J trimming: 7 bases; junction bases outside the gene matches: 11. The CDR3 has 16 amino acids. The DNA for the CDR3 is TGTGCCACCAGTGATCCCAGCGGGATGGCGAAGAATGAGCAGTTCTTC. This gives the protein CATSDPSGMAKNEQFF.

The chain is built from TRBV4-1 and TRBJ2-3; 7 nucleotides agree with TRBD2. V was clipped by 0 bases and J by 2 bases; unmatched bases: 14. The CDR3 contains 19 residues. CDR1 and CDR2 from the germline V gene are MGHRA and YSYEKL. The CDR3 nucleotides are TGCGCCAGCAGCCAAGATGGAGCGGGGTTCTTCACACACACAGATACGCAGTATTTT. As protein: CASSQDGAGFFTHTDTQYF.

J is TRBJ1-2 and V is TRBV7-9; the match to TRBD1 covers 7 bases. The CDR3 contains 15 residues. Trimming cost V 5 bases and J 3 bases; bases outside gene matches: 9. CDR1 is SEHNR, CDR2 FQNEAQ, per germline (reference sequence). Written as DNA, the CDR3 is TGTGCCAGCAGCGAAGGTACAGGGGTCGACTATGGCTACACCTTC. It encodes CASSEGTGVDYGYTF. Together with reference TRBV7-9 and TRBJ1-2, the CDR3 gives the full variable domain: DTGVSQNPRHKITKRGQNVTFRCDPISEHNRLYWYRQTLGQGPEFLTYFQNEAQLEKSRLLSDRFSAERPKGSFSTLEIQRTEQGDSAMYLCASSEGTGVDYGYTFGSGTRLTVV.

The chain employs TRBV7-2 and TRBJ2-5, with 7 bases matching TRBD2. The CDR3 runs to 14 residues. Losses at the gene ends were 2 bases for V and 2 bases for J; bases not matched to a gene: 2. Per germline, CDR1 SGHTA and CDR2 FQGNSA. CDR3 amino acids: CASSLNGGQETQYF. CDR3 nucleotide sequence: TGTGCCAGCAGCTTAAACGGGGGGCAAGAGACCCAGTACTTC.

This chain joins TRBV19 and TRBJ2-2; the match to TRBD1 covers 8 bases. CDR1 is LNHDA and CDR2 is SQIVND in the germline V gene (reference sequence). V gave up 4 bases and J gave up 0 bases; unmatched junction bases: 1. This CDR3 has 15 residues. CDR3 coding DNA: TGTGCCAGTAGTAGGGACAGGCCGAACACCGGGGAGCTGTTTTTT. It is translated as CASSRDRPNTGELFF. The full variable domain, with the rest looked up from reference TRBV19 and TRBJ2-2, is DGGITQSPKYLFRKEGQNVTLSCEQNLNHDAMYWYRQDPGQGLRLIYYSQIVNDFQKGDIAEGYSVSREKKESFPLTVTSAQKNPTAFYLCASSRDRPNTGELFFGEGSRLTVL.

The rearrangement uses TRBV18 and TRBJ2-5; D is unclear. CDR3 length: 14 amino acids. V lost 6 bases to trimming and J lost 5 bases, with 16 bases between them. Germline loops: CDR1 KGHSH, CDR2 LQKENI. The CDR3 loop is CASSLSRELETQYF. The CDR3 region has the DNA TGTGCCAGCTCTCTATCCCGCGAGCTTGAGACCCAGTACTTC.

This clone has just one count. The J gene is TRBJ2-1, the V gene TRBV30, with 9 bases identical to TRBD1. The germline gives CDR1 GTSNPN, CDR2 SVGIG (reference sequence). The CDR3 length is 18 residues. After removal of 0 bases from V and 4 bases from J, the junction contained 13 bases not matched to a gene. The CDR3 DNA reads TGTGCCTGGAGTGTATTTACAGGGGGCGCAGGCCGTTACAATGAGCAGTTCTTC. Its translation: CAWSVFTGGAGRYNEQFF.

This chain uses TRBV5-4 with TRBJ2-7; 8 nucleotides align to TRBD2. Germline CDR1 and CDR2: SGHNT and YYREEE (reference sequence). Trimming at V came to 4 bases and at J to 5 bases, leaving 14 bases not matched to a gene. This CDR3 spans 16 amino acids. CDR3 region: CASSIRSGRYIDEQYF. DNA of the CDR3: TGTGCCAGCAGCATACGAAGCGGGAGATACATCGACGAGCAGTACTTC.

This clone was detected once. This chain joins TRBV5-1 and TRBJ1-2; no clear D. The CDR3 sequence is 14 residues long. Trimming pared 5 bases from V and 4 bases from J, leaving 15 bases between. Germline CDR1 and CDR2: SGHRS and YFSETQ. The CDR3 DNA sequence: TGCGCCAGCAGATCCCAGCCCAGCGGCTATGGCTACACCTTC. Protein sequence: CASRSQPSGYGYTF.

The chain links TRBV11-2 to TRBJ2-2; 11 positions agree with TRBD2. Germline CDR1 is SGHAT and CDR2 is FQNNGV. With V trimmed by 3 bases and J by 7 bases, 4 bases remained unmatched. The CDR3 loop spans 15 amino acids. The CDR3 is CASSLLAGGFGELFF. Written as DNA, the CDR3 is TGTGCCAGCAGCTTGCTAGCGGGAGGTTTCGGGGAGCTGTTTTTT.

This clone showed up just once. The J gene is TRBJ1-1, the V gene TRBV11-1, with no clear D. The CDR3 consists of 16 residues. V was cut by 1 base and J by 4 bases, with 16 bases left in between. Germline-derived CDR1 and CDR2 are SGHAT and FQDESV (reference sequence). CDR3 DNA: TGTGCCAGCAGCTTAGAGGTATTCCTGAGGATCACTGAAGCTTTCTTT. Its protein product is CASSLEVFLRITEAFF.

The V call is TRBV9, the J call TRBJ1-2, with a weak D call TRBD1 (6 bases). The germline gives CDR1 SGDLS, CDR2 YYNGEE. The CDR3 is 17 residues long. Trimming pared 3 bases from V and 1 base from J, leaving 19 bases between. In nucleotides, the CDR3 is TGTGCCAGCAGCGCCTCGGACGGACAGACTCTTAACTATGGCTACACCTTC. Amino acid sequence: CASSASDGQTLNYGYTF. Drawing the rest from reference TRBV9 and TRBJ1-2, the complete variable domain is DSGVTQTPKHLITATGQRVTLRCSPRSGDLSVYWYQQSLDQGLQFLIQYYNGEERAKGNILERFSAQQFPDLHSELNLSSLELGDSALYFCASSASDGQTLNYGYTFGSGTRLTVV.

The rearrangement joins TRBV28 to TRBJ1-6, with D perhaps TRBD1 (6 bases). There are 13 residues in the CDR3. The V and J ends lost 5 bases and 10 bases respectively, with 12 bases between them. From germline, CDR1 is MDHEN and CDR2 SYDVKM. The CDR3 sequence: CASSRGARSPLHF. DNA of the CDR3: TGTGCCAGCAGTCGGGGGGCAAGATCACCCCTCCACTTT.